This T cell receptor (beta chain) stems from a study of immune characteristics of hereditary and idiopathic chronic pancreatitis. Study results and caveats: Versus controls, both chronic pancreatitis groups showed increased diversity and reduced clonality. Chronic pancreatitis from alcohol use was left out of the study. Because tissue was from TPIAT only, disease duration differences may confound results.

TCRdb keeps only in-frame clones here, not all; method: immunoSEQ multiplex PCR. The sample holds about 13,000 clones, more than 60% seen once. There are 15 residues in the CDR3. CDR1 SGHRS and CDR2 YFSETQ come from the germline V gene. V was trimmed by 5 bases and J by 6 bases, leaving 18 bases between them. On this clone itself: What it recognizes is unknown.

The pancreas tissue came from patients undergoing total pancreatectomy with islet autotransplantation. TCR beta sequencing used genomic DNA from unsorted bulk pancreas tissue. The sequence derives from a human donor with chronic pancreatitis. Input material: pancreas tissue with hereditary chronic pancreatitis. The chain has TRBV5-1 and TRBJ1-5; D ambiguous. CDR3 in amino acids: CASRLGTEQFQPQHF. In nucleotides, the CDR3 is TGCGCCAGCAGACTCGGAACAGAGCAATTTCAGCCCCAGCATTTT. Together with reference TRBV5-1 and TRBJ1-5, the CDR3 gives the full variable domain: KAGVTQTPRYLIKTRGQQVTLSCSPISGHRSVSWYQQTPGQGLQFLFEYFSETQRNKGNFPGRFSGRQFSNSRSEMNVSTLELGDSALYLCASRLGTEQFQPQHFGDGTRLSIL.